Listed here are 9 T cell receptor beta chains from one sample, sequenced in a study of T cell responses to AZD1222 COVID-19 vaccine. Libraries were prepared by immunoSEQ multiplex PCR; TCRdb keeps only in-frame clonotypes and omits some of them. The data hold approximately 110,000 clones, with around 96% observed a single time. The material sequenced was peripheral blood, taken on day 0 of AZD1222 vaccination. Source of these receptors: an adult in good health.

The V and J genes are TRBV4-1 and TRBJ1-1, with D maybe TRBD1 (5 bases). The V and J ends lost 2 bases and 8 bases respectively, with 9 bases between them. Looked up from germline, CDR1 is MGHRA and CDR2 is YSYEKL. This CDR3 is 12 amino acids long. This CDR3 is CASSQRGREAFF. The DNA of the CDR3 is TGCGCCAGCAGCCAAAGGGGAAGGGAAGCTTTCTTT.

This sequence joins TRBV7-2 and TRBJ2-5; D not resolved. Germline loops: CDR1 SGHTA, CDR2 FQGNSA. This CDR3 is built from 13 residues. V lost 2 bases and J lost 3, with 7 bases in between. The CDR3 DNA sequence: TGTGCCAGCAGCTTAAGACCCGAAGAGACCCAGTACTTC. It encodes CASSLRPEETQYF.

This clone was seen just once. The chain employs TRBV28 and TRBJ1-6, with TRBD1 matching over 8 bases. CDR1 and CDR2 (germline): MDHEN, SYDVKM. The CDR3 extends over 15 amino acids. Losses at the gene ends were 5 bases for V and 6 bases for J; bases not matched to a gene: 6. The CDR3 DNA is TGTGCCAGCAGTCCAGGGGGCCCGTTTAATTCACCCCTCCACTTT. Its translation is CASSPGGPFNSPLHF.

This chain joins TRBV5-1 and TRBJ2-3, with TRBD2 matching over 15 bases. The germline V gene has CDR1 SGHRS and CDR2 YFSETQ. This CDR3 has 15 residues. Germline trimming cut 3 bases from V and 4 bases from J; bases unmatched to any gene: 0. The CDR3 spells CASSWTSGGADTQYF. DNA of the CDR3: TGCGCCAGCAGCTGGACTAGCGGGGGGGCAGATACGCAGTATTTT.

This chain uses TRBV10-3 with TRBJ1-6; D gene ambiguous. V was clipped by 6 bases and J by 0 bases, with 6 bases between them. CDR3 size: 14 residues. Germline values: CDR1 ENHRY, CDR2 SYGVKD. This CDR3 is CAIRVSSYNSPLHF. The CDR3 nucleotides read TGTGCCATCAGGGTCAGCTCCTATAATTCACCCCTCCACTTT.

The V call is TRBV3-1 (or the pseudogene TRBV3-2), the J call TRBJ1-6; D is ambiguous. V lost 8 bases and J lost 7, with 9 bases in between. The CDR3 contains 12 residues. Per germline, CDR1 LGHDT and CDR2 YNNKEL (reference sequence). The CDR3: CASGRLNSPLHF. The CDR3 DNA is TGTGCCAGCGGCAGGTTGAATTCACCCCTCCACTTT.

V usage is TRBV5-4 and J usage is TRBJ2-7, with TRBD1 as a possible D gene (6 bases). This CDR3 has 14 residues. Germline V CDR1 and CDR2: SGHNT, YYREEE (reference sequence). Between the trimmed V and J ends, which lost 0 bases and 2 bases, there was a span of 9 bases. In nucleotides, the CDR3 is TGTGCCAGCAGCTTGGGGACAGTTACCTACGAGCAGTACTTC. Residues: CASSLGTVTYEQYF.

CDR3 protein: CASSTGQGDYGYTF. CDR3 in DNA: TGTGCCAGCTCGACGGGGCAGGGTGACTATGGCTACACCTTC. The chain recombines TRBV18 with TRBJ1-2, with D perhaps matching TRBD1 (5 bases). Trimming cost V 6 bases and J 3 bases, with 14 bases left between them. Germline V gene sequence: CDR1 KGHSH, CDR2 LQKENI. The CDR3 consists of 14 residues.

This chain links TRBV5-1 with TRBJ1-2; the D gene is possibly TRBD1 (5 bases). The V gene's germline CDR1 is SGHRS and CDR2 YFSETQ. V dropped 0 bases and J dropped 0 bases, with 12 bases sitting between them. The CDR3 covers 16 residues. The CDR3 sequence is CASSLGRQNTNYGYTF. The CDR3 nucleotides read TGCGCCAGCAGCTTGGGCCGACAGAATACTAACTATGGCTACACCTTC.